Listed here are 15 T cell receptor beta chains from one sample, sequenced in a study of shared clonotypes between healthy human individuals. The data were produced by immunoSEQ multiplex PCR, yet TCRdb's version contains in-frame clones alone and is incomplete. Of approximately 470,000 clones listed, over 70% were seen once; the top ten hold roughly an eighth. Sequenced: PBMCs. These receptor sequences come from a woman between 40 and 50 years old in good health. Some clones in this sample may be carry-over from other donors' samples.

CDR3 sequence (DNA): TGTGCCAGCAGTTTAGTTGAAAGGTACCGTCCCGAGCAGTACTTC. Residues: CASSLVERYRPEQYF. The chain employs TRBV28 and TRBJ2-7; D remains ambiguous. Trimming took 2 bases from V and 6 from J, leaving 17 bases between them. This CDR3 has 15 amino acids. Looked up from germline, CDR1 is MDHEN and CDR2 is SYDVKM. Combining the CDR3 with reference TRBV28 and TRBJ2-7 gives the whole variable domain DVKVTQSSRYLVKRTGEKVFLECVQDMDHENMFWYRQDPGLGLRLIYFSYDVKMKEKGDIPEGYSVSREKKERFSLILESASTNQTSMYLCASSLVERYRPEQYFGPGTRLTVT.

This rearrangement joins TRBV11-1 to TRBJ2-5; D gene uncertain. This CDR3 is 13 amino acids long. Germline values: CDR1 SGHAT, CDR2 FQDESV (reference sequence). Trimming left V 1 base short and J 5 bases short, with 8 bases between. Here the CDR3 reads CASSLERMETQYF. In nucleotides, the CDR3 is TGTGCCAGCAGCTTAGAGAGGATGGAGACCCAGTACTTC.

On this clone itself: This CDR3 is also generated by other DNA sequences in the sample. The rearrangement uses TRBV5-1 and TRBJ2-6, with TRBD1 as a possible D gene (6 bases). Germline assignment: CDR1 SGHRS and CDR2 YFSETQ. The CDR3 runs to 14 residues. The germline V and J ends were trimmed by 5 bases and 1 base, with 7 bases remaining between them. The CDR3 coding sequence is TGCGCCAGCAGGGACAGTTCTGGGGCCAACGTCCTGACTTTC. It codes for CASRDSSGANVLTF.

For this clone: A far larger clone is one nucleotide away, so this likely arose from a read error. In the same sample, other DNA sequences code for this CDR3. CDR3 in DNA: TGTGCAAGCAGCCAACAGGGAAACACTGAAGCTTTCTTT. Protein: CASSQQGNTEAFF. J is TRBJ1-1 and V is TRBV2; D is possibly TRBD1 (6 bases). CDR3 length: 13 amino acids. Germline V gene sequence: CDR1 SNHLY, CDR2 FYNNEI. The full variable domain, in which reference TRBV2 and TRBJ1-1 provide the parts outside the CDR3, is EPEVTQTPSHQVTQMGQEVILRCVPISNHLYFYWYRQILGQKVEFLVSFYNNEISEKSEIFDDQFSVERPDGSNFTLKIRSTKLEDSAMYFCASSQQGNTEAFFGQGTRLTVV.

CDR3 nucleotides: TGTGCCAGCAGCCCTAATGGGGACACTGAAGCTTTCTTT. It is translated as CASSPNGDTEAFF. The genes are TRBV11-2 and TRBJ1-1; D is ambiguous. CDR3 length: 13 amino acids. Germline V gene lookup returns CDR1 SGHAT and CDR2 FQNNGV. V was clipped by 5 bases and J by 3 bases, with 10 bases between them.

This chain connects TRBV28 to TRBJ2-1, with 7 bases lining up with TRBD1. The CDR3 loop spans 15 amino acids. CDR1 is MDHEN and CDR2 is SYDVKM in the germline V gene. V dropped 4 bases and J dropped 6; count of bases not matched to a gene: 9. This chain's CDR3 is CASSSSDRWGNEQFF. CDR3 nucleotides: TGTGCCAGCAGTTCCTCGGACAGGTGGGGCAATGAGCAGTTCTTC.

The chain joins TRBV5-1 to TRBJ2-1, with D perhaps TRBD1 (5 bases). The germline V and J ends were trimmed by 0 bases and 2 bases, with 9 bases remaining between them. This CDR3 has 15 residues. CDR1 and CDR2 from the germline V gene are SGHRS and YFSETQ. Written as DNA, the CDR3 is TGCGCCAGCAGCTTGGAGGACACTACCTACAATGAGCAGTTCTTC. Its protein product is CASSLEDTTYNEQFF.

A few counts support this clone. The J gene is TRBJ2-5, the V gene TRBV6-6, with D perhaps assigned TRBD1 or TRBD2 (5 bases each). This CDR3 comprises 13 residues. Germline V gene sequence: CDR1 MNHNY, CDR2 SVGAGI (reference sequence). The V end lost 5 bases, the J end lost 4 bases, and 11 bases lay between the germline ends. The CDR3 here is CASSRGVGETQYF. The CDR3, as DNA: TGTGCCAGCAGTAGGGGAGTGGGAGAGACCCAGTACTTC.

The V and J genes are TRBV29-1 and TRBJ1-1, with 11 bases matching TRBD1. Germline V CDR1 and CDR2: SQVTM, ANQGSEA. The trim removed 7 bases at V and 4 bases at J, leaving 8 bases unmatched. The CDR3 spans 14 residues. CDR3 in DNA: TGCAGCGGCCACCTTGGGACAGGGGGCACTGAAGCTTTCTTT. As protein: CSGHLGTGGTEAFF.

As for this clone: Other DNA sequences in the sample encode the same CDR3. This rearrangement joins TRBV30 to TRBJ2-5, with D unclear. The CDR3 sequence is 13 residues long. Germline V CDR1 and CDR2: GTSNPN, SVGIG (reference sequence). Trimming pared 2 bases from V and 5 bases from J, leaving 12 bases between. The CDR3 DNA reads as TGTGCCTGGAGTCACGGTAGTCGTGAGACCCAGTACTTC. This translates into CAWSHGSRETQYF.

This clone was observed a few times. A read error is likely here: a far larger clone is one base away. Additional DNA sequences in this sample encode the identical CDR3. The CDR3 loop reads CAWSVQSNQPQHF. For the CDR3, the DNA is TGTGCATGGAGTGTACAGAGCAATCAGCCCCAGCATTTT. The chain couples TRBV30 to TRBJ1-5; D is uncertain. Germline V gene lookup returns CDR1 GTSNPN and CDR2 SVGIG (reference sequence). This CDR3 region has 13 residues.

The V call is TRBV6-1, the J call TRBJ1-1; tentative D call: TRBD1 (6 bases). Per germline, CDR1 MNHNS and CDR2 SASEGT. The CDR3 runs 13 residues. The V end was cut by 3 bases, the J end by 11 bases, with 16 bases between. CDR3 in amino acids: CASSERGSLWAFF. As DNA, the CDR3 is TGTGCCAGCAGTGAGAGGGGGAGCTTGTGGGCTTTCTTT.

On this clone itself: A much more abundant neighbour one base away suggests this may be a read error. J is TRBJ2-2 and V is TRBV18; TRBD2 might be the D (5 bases). The CDR3 is 18 residues long. With 6 bases removed from V and 5 bases from J, the gap between germline ends came to 25 bases. Germline V CDR1 and CDR2: KGHSH, LQKENI. CDR3 loop: CASSPTQVVGVGTGELFF. The CDR3 bases are TGTGCCAGCTCTCCCACACAAGTAGTGGGAGTAGGAACCGGGGAGCTGTTTTTT.

The chain combines TRBV7-3 with TRBJ2-1; 7 nucleotides agree with TRBD2. This CDR3 comprises 15 residues. V shed 5 bases and J 9 bases; nucleotides not matched to a gene: 13. Germline CDR1 is SGHTA and CDR2 is FQGTGA. The CDR3 loop reads CASSPGTGRDGEQFF. CDR3 nucleotide sequence: TGTGCCAGCAGCCCCGGGACGGGGAGGGATGGTGAGCAGTTCTTC.

J is TRBJ1-5 and V is TRBV5-1, with 10 bases identical to TRBD1. The V gene end was trimmed by 4 bases and the J gene end by 4 bases; junction bases not matched to a gene: 5. The CDR3 consists of 15 residues. The germline V gene encodes CDR1 SGHRS and CDR2 YFSETQ. In DNA, the CDR3 is TGCGCCAGCAGCGACGGACAGGGGGGAAATCAGCCCCAGCATTTT. Amino acid sequence: CASSDGQGGNQPQHF.